This T cell receptor beta chain was documented in a study of post-analysis software for immune sequencing data. The wider study: Relapsing-remitting, secondary progressive and progressive-relapsing multiple sclerosis were all included among the disease courses. The study's findings and limits: TRBV segments more frequent in patients than in controls numbered a few and included TRBV5-6, TRBV5-1 and TRBV20-1. In multiple sclerosis, normalized Chao1 diversity was significantly below that of controls.

CDR3 length equals 15 residues. V shed 1 base and J 6 bases; nucleotides not matched to a gene: 5. Looked up from germline, CDR1 is SGHAT and CDR2 is FQDESV (reference sequence). Carried by the TCR beta cDNA libraries were unique molecular identifiers. Each CDR3 protein gets one entry after TCRdb re-called the PCR reads with MiXCR. Of about 260,000 distinct CDR3 sequences listed, 36% are singletons. A word on this clonotype: Antigen: not known.

Material: blood. This clonotype was obtained from a girl aged 10-17 years with multiple sclerosis. The J gene is TRBJ2-1, the V gene TRBV11-1; TRBD1 matches 8 bases. In DNA, the CDR3 is TGTGCCAGCAGCTTAGAAGGCGACAGGGGCAATGAGCAGTTCTTC. Translation gives CASSLEGDRGNEQFF. Variable domain in full (rest from reference TRBV11-1 and TRBJ2-1): EAEVAQSPRYKITEKSQAVAFWCDPISGHATLYWYRQILGQGPELLVQFQDESVVDDSQLPKDRFSAERLKGVDSTLKIQPAELGDSAMYLCASSLEGDRGNEQFFGPGTRLTVL.